This T cell receptor beta chain was identified during a study of blood T cell repertoires in COVID-19. On the study more broadly: COVID-19 samples collected from the United States, Italy and Spain covered acute and convalescent phases. PBMCs, B-cell-depleted T cells, or T cells provided the cDNA or gDNA that made up the material.

This clone appeared a single time. Assay: immunoSEQ multiplex PCR; the TCRdb copy retains only in-frame clones and omits some. The sample carries about 150,000 clones, 78% recorded once. Sequencing was done on a sample of peripheral blood. The clonotype originates from an elderly man with acute or convalescent COVID-19.

The CDR3 bases are TGTGCCAGCACCACCACGGGGGGAAACTATGGCTACACCTTC. This encodes CASTTTGGNYGYTF. This chain joins TRBV11-2 and TRBJ1-2; D is perhaps TRBD1 (5 bases). With 7 bases removed from V and 2 bases from J, the gap between germline ends came to 14 bases. Germline V CDR1 and CDR2: SGHAT, FQNNGV. CDR3 length: 14 residues.